The T cell receptor (beta chain) under discussion was sequenced for a study of radiation and T cells in renal cell carcinoma. Looked up from germline, CDR1 is MRHNA and CDR2 is SNTAGT. The CDR3 is 15 residues long. V trimming: 2 bases; J trimming: 1 base; junction bases outside the gene matches: 4. Study-level findings and limits: Only small tumor regions of 0.95 to 1 g were sampled. Compared with controls, irradiated tumors had more, larger dominant CDR3 motifs.

This clone was observed a handful of times. Its antigen is not known. Treatment of the sample: treatment-naive control, cytoreductive nephrectomy. Control samples are tumors resected by cytoreductive nephrectomy without prior radiation. Measured with immunoSEQ multiplex PCR; TCRdb has only the in-frame clones, and not every one. The sample gives about 8,400 clones, approximately 58% of which show up once; just over 20% is in the top ten. The source was tumor tissue, collected from a patient whose treatment was nephrectomy without radiotherapy. This chain joins TRBV6-4 and TRBJ2-5; TRBD1 aligns across 7 bases. This TCR came from a man between 60 and 75 years old with renal cell carcinoma. The CDR3 DNA reads as TGTGCCAGCAGTGACCGCGAGGGGGCCCAAGAGACCCAGTACTTC. Protein product: CASSDREGAQETQYF.